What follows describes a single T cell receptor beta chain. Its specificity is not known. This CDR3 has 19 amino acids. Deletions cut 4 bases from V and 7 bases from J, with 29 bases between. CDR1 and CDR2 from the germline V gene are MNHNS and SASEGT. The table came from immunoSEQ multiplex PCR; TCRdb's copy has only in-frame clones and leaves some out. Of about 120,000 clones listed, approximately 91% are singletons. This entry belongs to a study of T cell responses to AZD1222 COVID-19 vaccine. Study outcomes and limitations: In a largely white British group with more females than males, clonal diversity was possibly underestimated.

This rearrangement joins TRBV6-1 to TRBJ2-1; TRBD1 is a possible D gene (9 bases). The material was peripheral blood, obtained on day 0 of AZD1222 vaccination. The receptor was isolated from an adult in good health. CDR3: CASSVETGGTGGKRNEQFF. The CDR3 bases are TGTGCCAGCAGTGTCGAGACAGGGGGAACGGGAGGGAAAAGAAATGAGCAGTTCTTC.